Shown below are 21 T cell receptor beta chains from a single sample sequenced in a study of shared clonotypes between healthy human individuals. Naive CD8 cells were CD45RO-negative, positively selected for CCR7, excluding terminally differentiated effector memory CD45RA+ cells. Produced via immunoSEQ multiplex PCR; TCRdb's table is partial and in-frame only. This sample has under 600,000 clones, with roughly 98% found just once. Sequenced material: naive CD8+ T cells sorted from blood. These receptors were collected from a man younger than 45 in good health.

The chain has TRBV15 and TRBJ2-2; D is unclear. Germline loops: CDR1 LNHNV, CDR2 YYDKDF (reference sequence). V shed 3 bases and J shed 1 base, with 9 bases lying between them. This CDR3 comprises 15 residues. The CDR3 nucleotides read TGTGCCACCAGCAGGGTACCAATGAACACCGGGGAGCTGTTTTTT. Protein sequence: CATSRVPMNTGELFF.

The gene calls are TRBV2 and TRBJ1-1; no clear D gene. This CDR3 is 11 amino acids long. The germline gives CDR1 SNHLY, CDR2 FYNNEI. Trimming left V 10 bases short and J 4 bases short, with 10 bases between. CDR3: CATRTGTEAFF. CDR3 bases: TGTGCCACCCGGACGGGCACTGAAGCTTTCTTT.

The rearrangement joins TRBV7-8 to TRBJ2-7, with D uncertain. The CDR3 sequence is 13 residues long. Germline CDR1 SGHVS, CDR2 FQNEAQ. V gave up 5 bases and J gave up 3 bases, with 11 bases separating them. In nucleotides, the CDR3 is TGTGCCAGCAGCCAACCGGACCACTACGAGCAGTACTTC. Translating gives CASSQPDHYEQYF.

V and J are TRBV25-1 and TRBJ2-5; D is perhaps TRBD2 (6 bases). This CDR3 comprises 12 residues. Deletions cut 8 bases from V and 5 bases from J, with 12 bases between. Germline CDR1 MGHDK, CDR2 SYGVNS. This CDR3 reads CASSPGGETQYF. The CDR3 bases are TGTGCCAGCTCCCCCGGAGGGGAGACCCAGTACTTC.

J is TRBJ2-1 and V is TRBV25-1, with D tentatively TRBD2 (6 bases). CDR3 length: 15 amino acids. The germline V gene encodes CDR1 MGHDK and CDR2 SYGVNS. Trimming removed 7 bases from V and 9 bases from J, with 22 bases in between. The CDR3 reads CASTTEDYNWGEQFF. The CDR3 DNA reads as TGTGCCAGCACCACGGAGGACTACAACTGGGGTGAGCAGTTCTTC.

The V and J genes are TRBV12-5 and TRBJ2-5; D is ambiguous. The V end lost 0 bases, the J end lost 5 bases, and 13 bases lay between the germline ends. This CDR3 region has 15 residues. Per the germline V gene, CDR1 is LGHNT and CDR2 is FRNRAP. The CDR3 sequence: CASGLVTELGETQYF. The CDR3 DNA follows: TGTGCTAGTGGTTTGGTCACAGAGCTGGGTGAGACCCAGTACTTC.

The chain joins TRBV7-9 to TRBJ1-4, with D perhaps matching TRBD1 (5 bases). Trimming removed 2 bases at V and 5 bases at J, with 12 bases between. CDR3 length: 15 amino acids. Per germline, CDR1 SEHNR and CDR2 FQNEAQ (reference sequence). The CDR3 protein is CASSLISRGNEKLFF. CDR3 sequence (DNA): TGTGCCAGCAGCTTAATTTCAAGGGGCAATGAAAAACTGTTTTTT.

The table lists this clone with a count of one. The chain is built from TRBV6-5 and TRBJ1-4; possible D gene TRBD1, 6 bases. With 4 bases removed from V and 7 bases from J, the gap between germline ends came to 16 bases. CDR1 is MNHEY and CDR2 is SVGAGI in the germline V gene. The CDR3 runs 15 residues. The CDR3 protein is CASSSYPGGGEKLFF. The CDR3, as DNA: TGTGCCAGCAGTTCCTACCCCGGGGGCGGTGAAAAACTGTTTTTT.

The chain is built from TRBV12-5 and TRBJ2-5, with 10 bases that match TRBD1. The V gene's germline CDR1 is LGHNT and CDR2 FRNRAP. The CDR3 contains 15 residues. J was trimmed by 4 bases and V by 6 bases; bases with no gene match: 8. This CDR3 reads CASGPGQGTRETQYF. In nucleotides, the CDR3 is TGTGCTAGTGGCCCGGGACAGGGGACAAGAGAGACCCAGTACTTC.

The rearrangement joins TRBV27 to TRBJ2-1, with 12 bases identical to TRBD2. The CDR3 totals 15 residues. The ends lost 5 bases at V and 4 bases at J; junction bases unmatched: 3. The germline V gene has CDR1 MNHEY and CDR2 SMNVEV (reference sequence). The CDR3, as DNA: TGTGCCAGCAGTCACCTAGCGGGAGGGTACAATGAGCAGTTCTTC. Translating it yields CASSHLAGGYNEQFF.

This chain connects TRBV4-1 to TRBJ2-2; no definite D call. The CDR3 is 14 residues long. V was shortened by 5 bases and J by 4 bases, with 11 bases between the two germline ends. Germline V gene data show CDR1 as MGHRA and CDR2 as YSYEKL. Here the CDR3 reads CASSALQSTGELFF. The CDR3 DNA reads as TGCGCCAGCAGCGCGCTACAGAGCACCGGGGAGCTGTTTTTT.

V gene TRBV18 combines with J gene TRBJ2-3; D is tentatively TRBD1 or TRBD2 (5 bases each). The ends were cut back, 3 bases at V and 6 bases at J, with 16 bases in the middle. CDR1 and CDR2 from the germline V gene are KGHSH and LQKENI. The CDR3 is 15 amino acids. The CDR3 spells CASSPPRDERDTQYF. CDR3 nucleotide sequence: TGTGCCAGCTCACCCCCTAGGGACGAGAGGGATACGCAGTATTTT.

The V call is TRBV11-2, the J call TRBJ2-3; 8 bases fit TRBD2. V shed 0 bases, J shed 0 bases, and the junction held 5 bases outside the gene matches. Germline V gene lookup returns CDR1 SGHAT and CDR2 FQNNGV. The CDR3 sequence is 17 residues long. Here the CDR3 DNA reads TGTGCCAGCAGCTTAGATGCACTAGCGGAAAGCACAGATACGCAGTATTTT. As protein: CASSLDALAESTDTQYF. Filled out from reference TRBV11-2 and TRBJ2-3, the complete variable domain reads EAGVAQSPRYKIIEKRQSVAFWCNPISGHATLYWYQQILGQGPKLLIQFQNNGVVDDSQLPKDRFSAERLKGVDSTLKIQPAKLEDSAVYLCASSLDALAESTDTQYFGPGTRLTVL.

The rearrangement uses TRBV10-3 and TRBJ2-7, with a possible D match to TRBD1 (5 bases). The V gene lost 10 bases and the J gene lost 0 bases, with 10 bases spanning the gap. The CDR3 is 12 amino acids. Germline lookup yields CDR1 ENHRY and CDR2 SYGVKD. The CDR3 nucleotides read TGTGCCACCCGACAGCCCTCCTACGAGCAGTACTTC. Translated: CATRQPSYEQYF.

The rearrangement links TRBV13 to TRBJ2-3; 14 bases map to TRBD2. The V gene end was trimmed by 0 bases and the J gene end by 5 bases; junction bases not matched to a gene: 1. CDR3 length equals 16 residues. CDR1 and CDR2 (germline): PRHDT, FYEKMQ (reference sequence). Here the CDR3 reads CASSLGGLAGEDTQYF. In nucleotides, the CDR3 is TGTGCCAGCAGCTTAGGGGGACTAGCGGGAGAAGATACGCAGTATTTT.

This chain links TRBV6-8 with TRBJ2-3; no reliable D call. CDR3 size: 10 residues. Germline V gene data show CDR1 as MNHGY and CDR2 as SAAAGT. V lost 6 bases and J 5 bases, leaving 3 bases between the germline ends. The CDR3 DNA reads as TGTGCCAGCAGGAAAGATACGCAGTATTTT. Amino acids: CASRKDTQYF.

The rearrangement joins TRBV9 to TRBJ2-7; 8 bases agree with TRBD1. The CDR3 totals 14 residues. Germline-derived CDR1 and CDR2 are SGDLS and YYNGEE. After removal of 7 bases from V and 4 bases from J, the junction contained 10 bases not matched to a gene. CDR3 sequence: CASESGTGQYEQYF. The CDR3 coding sequence is TGTGCCAGCGAATCCGGGACAGGCCAGTACGAGCAGTACTTC.

This chain links TRBV6-1 with TRBJ1-1, with D possibly matching TRBD1 (5 bases). Germline values: CDR1 MNHNS, CDR2 SASEGT. V lost 5 bases to trimming and J lost 1 base, with 14 bases between them. This CDR3 has 15 amino acids. As DNA, the CDR3 is TGTGCCAGCAGTCAACTCGGGGACCCGAACACTGAAGCTTTCTTT. It encodes CASSQLGDPNTEAFF.

This clone was detected only once. The chain links TRBV7-9 to TRBJ2-1; TRBD2 might be the D (6 bases). Germline values: CDR1 SEHNR, CDR2 FQNEAQ (reference sequence). There are 14 residues in the CDR3. Trimming removed 5 bases at V and 5 bases at J, with 13 bases between. The CDR3 region is CASSHGGQDNEQFF. CDR3 bases: TGTGCCAGCAGCCATGGAGGGCAAGACAATGAGCAGTTCTTC. The complete variable domain, with remaining parts taken from reference TRBV7-9 and TRBJ2-1, reads DTGVSQNPRHKITKRGQNVTFRCDPISEHNRLYWYRQTLGQGPEFLTYFQNEAQLEKSRLLSDRFSAERPKGSFSTLEIQRTEQGDSAMYLCASSHGGQDNEQFFGPGTRLTVL.

Concerning this clone: In the same sample, other DNA sequences code for this CDR3. The V gene is TRBV29-1, the J gene TRBJ2-2; 11 nucleotides line up with TRBD2. The V gene's germline CDR1 is SQVTM and CDR2 ANQGSEA. The CDR3 sequence is 14 residues long. V dropped 3 bases and J dropped 5; count of bases not matched to a gene: 2. CDR3 amino acids: CSVEGLADTGELFF. As DNA, the CDR3 is TGCAGCGTTGAGGGACTAGCGGATACCGGGGAGCTGTTTTTT.

The rearrangement joins TRBV7-8 to TRBJ1-1; D remains unclear. This CDR3 contains 15 residues. Trimming pared 4 bases from V and 1 base from J, leaving 13 bases between. The germline V gene encodes CDR1 SGHVS and CDR2 FQNEAQ. The CDR3 DNA is TGTGCCAGCAGCTCCCGAACGTATGGGAACACTGAAGCTTTCTTT. This codes for CASSSRTYGNTEAFF.